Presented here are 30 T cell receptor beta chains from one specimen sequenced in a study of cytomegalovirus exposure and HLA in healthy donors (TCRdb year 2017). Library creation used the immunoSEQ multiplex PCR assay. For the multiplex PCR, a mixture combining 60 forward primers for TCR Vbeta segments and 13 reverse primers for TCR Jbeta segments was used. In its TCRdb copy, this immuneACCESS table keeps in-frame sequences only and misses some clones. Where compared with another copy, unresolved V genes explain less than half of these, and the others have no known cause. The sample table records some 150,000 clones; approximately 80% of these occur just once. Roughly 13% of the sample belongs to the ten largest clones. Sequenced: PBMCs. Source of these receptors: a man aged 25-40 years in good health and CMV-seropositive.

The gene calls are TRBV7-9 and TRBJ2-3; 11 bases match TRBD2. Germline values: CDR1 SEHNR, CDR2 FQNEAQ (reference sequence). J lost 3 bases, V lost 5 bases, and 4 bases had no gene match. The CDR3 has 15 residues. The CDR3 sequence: CASSQTSGTTDTQYF. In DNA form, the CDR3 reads TGTGCCAGCAGCCAGACTAGCGGGACAACAGATACGCAGTATTTT.

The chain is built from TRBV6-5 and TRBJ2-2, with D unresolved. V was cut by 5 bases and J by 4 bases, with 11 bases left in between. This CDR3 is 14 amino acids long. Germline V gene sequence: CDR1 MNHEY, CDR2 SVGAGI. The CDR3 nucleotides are TGTGCCAGCAGTGAACTTTCCTTCACCGGGGAGCTGTTTTTT. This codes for CASSELSFTGELFF.

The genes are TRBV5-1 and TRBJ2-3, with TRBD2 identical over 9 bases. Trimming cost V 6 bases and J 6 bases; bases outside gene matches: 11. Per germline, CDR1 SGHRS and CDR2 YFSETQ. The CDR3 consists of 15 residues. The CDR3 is CASTAVAGVVDTQYF. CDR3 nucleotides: TGCGCCAGCACCGCCGTAGCGGGAGTTGTGGATACGCAGTATTTT. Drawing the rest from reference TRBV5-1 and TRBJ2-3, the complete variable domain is KAGVTQTPRYLIKTRGQQVTLSCSPISGHRSVSWYQQTPGQGLQFLFEYFSETQRNKGNFPGRFSGRQFSNSRSEMNVSTLELGDSALYLCASTAVAGVVDTQYFGPGTRLTVL.

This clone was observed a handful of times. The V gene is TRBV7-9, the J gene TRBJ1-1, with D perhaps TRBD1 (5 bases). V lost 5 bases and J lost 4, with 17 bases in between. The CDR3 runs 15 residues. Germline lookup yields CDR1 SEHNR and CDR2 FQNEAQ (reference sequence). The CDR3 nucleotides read TGTGCCAGCAGCCCCGGCGGGGGGGAACCCACTGAAGCTTTCTTT. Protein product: CASSPGGGEPTEAFF.

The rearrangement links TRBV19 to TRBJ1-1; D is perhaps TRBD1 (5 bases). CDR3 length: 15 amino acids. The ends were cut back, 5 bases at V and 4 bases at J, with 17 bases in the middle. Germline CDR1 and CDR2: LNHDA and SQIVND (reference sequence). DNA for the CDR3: TGTGCCAGTAGTGGGGCTTTGAATTTGATCACTGAAGCTTTCTTT. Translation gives CASSGALNLITEAFF.

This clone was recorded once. This CDR3 reads CASSLDVSYEQYF. The CDR3 nucleotides are TGTGCCAGCAGCTTAGATGTGAGTTACGAGCAGTACTTC. This chain connects TRBV11-2 to TRBJ2-7; D gene uncertain. V was shortened by 0 bases and J by 4 bases, with 7 bases between the two germline ends. Germline V gene lookup returns CDR1 SGHAT and CDR2 FQNNGV. The CDR3 loop spans 13 amino acids.

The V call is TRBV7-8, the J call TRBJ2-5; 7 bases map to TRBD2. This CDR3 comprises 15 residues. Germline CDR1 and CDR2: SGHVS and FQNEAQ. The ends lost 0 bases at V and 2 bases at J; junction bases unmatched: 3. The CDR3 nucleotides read TGTGCCAGCAGCTTAGCGCTAGCGGCACAAGAGACCCAGTACTTC. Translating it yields CASSLALAAQETQYF.

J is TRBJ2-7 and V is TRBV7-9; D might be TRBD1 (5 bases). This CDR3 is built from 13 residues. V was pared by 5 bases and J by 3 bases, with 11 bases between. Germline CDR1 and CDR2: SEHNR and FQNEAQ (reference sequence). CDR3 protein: CASSPDTRYEQYF. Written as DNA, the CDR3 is TGTGCCAGCAGCCCGGACACACGCTACGAGCAGTACTTC. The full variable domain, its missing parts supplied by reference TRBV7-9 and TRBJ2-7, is DTGVSQNPRHKITKRGQNVTFRCDPISEHNRLYWYRQTLGQGPEFLTYFQNEAQLEKSRLLSDRFSAERPKGSFSTLEIQRTEQGDSAMYLCASSPDTRYEQYFGPGTRLTVT.

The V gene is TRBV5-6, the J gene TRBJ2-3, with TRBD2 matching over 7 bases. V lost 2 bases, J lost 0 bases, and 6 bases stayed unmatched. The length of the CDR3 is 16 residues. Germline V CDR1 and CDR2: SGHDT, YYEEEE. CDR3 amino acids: CASSFLGSGSTDTQYF. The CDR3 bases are TGTGCCAGCAGCTTTCTCGGTAGCGGGAGCACAGATACGCAGTATTTT.

CDR3 sequence reads: CASRGSETYEQYF. CDR3 DNA: TGTGCCAGCAGGGGTAGCGAGACCTACGAGCAGTACTTC. V gene TRBV6-1 combines with J gene TRBJ2-5; tentatively, D is TRBD2 (5 bases). The J call may be faulty, since TRBJ2-7 better matches the DNA end. Germline loops: CDR1 MNHNS, CDR2 SASEGT. The CDR3 has 13 residues.

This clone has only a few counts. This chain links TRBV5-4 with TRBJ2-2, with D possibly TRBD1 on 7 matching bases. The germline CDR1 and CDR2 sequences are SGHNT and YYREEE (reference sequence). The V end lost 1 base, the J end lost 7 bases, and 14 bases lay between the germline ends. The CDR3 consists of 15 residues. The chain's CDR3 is CASSLLQGGGGELFF. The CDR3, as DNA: TGTGCCAGCAGCTTGTTGCAGGGGGGAGGCGGGGAGCTGTTTTTT.

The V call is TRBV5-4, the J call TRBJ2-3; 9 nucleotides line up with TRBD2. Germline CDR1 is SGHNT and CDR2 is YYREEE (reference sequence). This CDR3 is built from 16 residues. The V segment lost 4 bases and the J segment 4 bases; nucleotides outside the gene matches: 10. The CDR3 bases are TGTGCCAGCAGCCCGTTCAAAGCGGGAGGAGCAGATACGCAGTATTTT. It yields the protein CASSPFKAGGADTQYF. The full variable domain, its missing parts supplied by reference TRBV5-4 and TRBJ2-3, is ETGVTQSPTHLIKTRGQQVTLRCSSQSGHNTVSWYQQALGQGPQFIFQYYREEENGRGNFPPRFSGLQFPNYSSELNVNALELDDSALYLCASSPFKAGGADTQYFGPGTRLTVL.

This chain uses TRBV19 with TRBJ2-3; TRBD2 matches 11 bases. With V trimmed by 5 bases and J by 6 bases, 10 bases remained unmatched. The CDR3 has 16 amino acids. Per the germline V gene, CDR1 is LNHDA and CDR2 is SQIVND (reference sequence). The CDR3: CASSGELAGGGDTQYF. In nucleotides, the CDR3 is TGTGCCAGTAGTGGCGAGCTAGCGGGAGGAGGGGATACGCAGTATTTT.

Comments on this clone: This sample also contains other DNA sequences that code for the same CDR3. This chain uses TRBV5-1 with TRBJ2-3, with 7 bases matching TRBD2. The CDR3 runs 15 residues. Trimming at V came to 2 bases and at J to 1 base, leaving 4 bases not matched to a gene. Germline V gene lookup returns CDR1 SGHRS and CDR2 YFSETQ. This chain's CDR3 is CASSFLAGGTDTQYF. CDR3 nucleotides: TGCGCCAGCAGCTTCCTTGCGGGAGGCACAGATACGCAGTATTTT.

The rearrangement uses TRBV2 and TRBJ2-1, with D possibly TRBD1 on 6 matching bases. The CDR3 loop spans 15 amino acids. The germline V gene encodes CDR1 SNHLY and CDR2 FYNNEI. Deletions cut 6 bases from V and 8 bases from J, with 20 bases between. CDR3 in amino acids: CASRPRQANGYEQFF. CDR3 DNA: TGTGCCAGCAGGCCCCGACAGGCTAACGGGTATGAGCAGTTCTTC.

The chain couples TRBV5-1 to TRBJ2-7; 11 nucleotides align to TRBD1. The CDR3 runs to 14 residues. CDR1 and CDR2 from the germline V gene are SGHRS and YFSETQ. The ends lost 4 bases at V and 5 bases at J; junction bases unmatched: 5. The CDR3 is CASSRTGGNDEQYF. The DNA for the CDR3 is TGCGCCAGCAGCCGGACAGGGGGCAACGACGAGCAGTACTTC.

The CDR3 nucleotides read TGTGCCAGCAGTCAGGACAGGGTTCAGAACACCGGGGAGCTGTTTTTT. This encodes CASSQDRVQNTGELFF. The chain combines TRBV7-6 with TRBJ2-2; 8 bases are shared with TRBD1. The germline V gene encodes CDR1 SGHVS and CDR2 FNYEAQ. The CDR3 is 16 residues long. J lost 1 base, V lost 6 bases, and 7 bases had no gene match.

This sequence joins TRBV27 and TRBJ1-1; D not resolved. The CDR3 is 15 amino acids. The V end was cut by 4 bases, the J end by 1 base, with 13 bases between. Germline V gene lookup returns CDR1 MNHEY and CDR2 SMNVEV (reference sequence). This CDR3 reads CASSSLAGKNTEAFF. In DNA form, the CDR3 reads TGTGCCAGCAGTTCTCTTGCGGGGAAGAACACTGAAGCTTTCTTT.

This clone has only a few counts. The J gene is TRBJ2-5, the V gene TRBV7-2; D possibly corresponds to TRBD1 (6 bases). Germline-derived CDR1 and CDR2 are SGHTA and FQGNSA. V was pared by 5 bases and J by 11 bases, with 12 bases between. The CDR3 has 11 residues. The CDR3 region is CASSLRTEQYF. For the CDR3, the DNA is TGTGCCAGCAGCCTACGGACAGAGCAGTACTTC.

For the CDR3, the DNA is TGTGCCAGCAGGGGGGCTCTGATCTACAATGAGCAGTTCTTC. Translation: CASRGALIYNEQFF. The chain uses TRBV6-1 and TRBJ2-1, with D tentatively TRBD1 (6 bases). In germline, CDR1 is MNHNS, CDR2 SASEGT. The CDR3 runs to 14 residues. V lost 6 bases, J lost 3 bases, and 12 bases lay in between.

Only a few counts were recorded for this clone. This CDR3 is CASSTSAGGSTDTQYF. The CDR3 DNA follows: TGTGCCAGCAGCACCTCAGCGGGGGGAAGCACAGATACGCAGTATTTT. The chain joins TRBV7-3 to TRBJ2-3; 9 nucleotides match TRBD2. CDR1 is SGHTA, CDR2 FQGTGA, per germline. With 5 bases clipped from V and 0 bases from J, the junction kept 6 bases outside the gene matches. The CDR3 totals 16 residues.

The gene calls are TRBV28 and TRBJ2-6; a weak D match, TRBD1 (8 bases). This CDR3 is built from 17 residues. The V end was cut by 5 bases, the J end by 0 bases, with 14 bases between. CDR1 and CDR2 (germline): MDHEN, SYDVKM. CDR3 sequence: CASSSGTGVSGANVLTF. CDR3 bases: TGTGCCAGCAGTAGCGGGACAGGCGTCTCTGGGGCCAACGTCCTGACTTTC.

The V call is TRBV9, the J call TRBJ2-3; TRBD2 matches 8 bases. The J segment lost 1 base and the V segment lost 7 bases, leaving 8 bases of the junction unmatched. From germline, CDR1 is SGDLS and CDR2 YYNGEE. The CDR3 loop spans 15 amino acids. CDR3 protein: CASAREGWGTDTQYF. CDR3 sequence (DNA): TGTGCCAGCGCCCGGGAGGGATGGGGCACAGATACGCAGTATTTT.

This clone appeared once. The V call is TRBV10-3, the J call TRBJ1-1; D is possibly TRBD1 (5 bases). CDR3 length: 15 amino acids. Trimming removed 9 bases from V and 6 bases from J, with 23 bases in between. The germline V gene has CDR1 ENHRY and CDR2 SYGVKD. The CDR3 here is CAIVIQGRFGPEAFF. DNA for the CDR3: TGTGCCATAGTAATCCAGGGTAGGTTCGGTCCTGAAGCTTTCTTT.

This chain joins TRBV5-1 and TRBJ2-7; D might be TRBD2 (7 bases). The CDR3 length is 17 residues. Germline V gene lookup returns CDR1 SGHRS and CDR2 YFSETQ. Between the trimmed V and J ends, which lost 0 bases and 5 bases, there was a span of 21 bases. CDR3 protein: CASSLVLGGGAPHEQYF. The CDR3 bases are TGCGCCAGCAGCTTGGTCCTAGGGGGAGGGGCTCCCCACGAGCAGTACTTC.

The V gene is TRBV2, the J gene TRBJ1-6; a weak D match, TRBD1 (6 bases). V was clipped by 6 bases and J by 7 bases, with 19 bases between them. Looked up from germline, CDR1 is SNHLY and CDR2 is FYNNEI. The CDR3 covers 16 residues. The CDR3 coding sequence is TGTGCCAGCAGAGCTGGGGCACAGGGTCTGAATTCACCCCTCCACTTT. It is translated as CASRAGAQGLNSPLHF.

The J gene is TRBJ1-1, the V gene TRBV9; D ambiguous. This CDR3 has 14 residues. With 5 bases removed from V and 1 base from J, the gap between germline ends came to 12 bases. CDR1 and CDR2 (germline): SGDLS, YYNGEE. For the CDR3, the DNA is TGTGCCAGCAGGCCCGGAGTCGCGAACACTGAAGCTTTCTTT. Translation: CASRPGVANTEAFF.

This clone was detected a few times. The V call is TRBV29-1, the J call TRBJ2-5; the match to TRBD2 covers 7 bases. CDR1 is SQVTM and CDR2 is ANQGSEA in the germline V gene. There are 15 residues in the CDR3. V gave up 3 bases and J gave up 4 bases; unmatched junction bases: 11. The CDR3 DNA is TGCAGCGTTGACGGCGGGAGAATAGCGGGAGAGACCCAGTACTTC. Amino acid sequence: CSVDGGRIAGETQYF. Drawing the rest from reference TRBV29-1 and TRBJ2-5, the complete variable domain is SAVISQKPSRDICQRGTSLTIQCQVDSQVTMMFWYRQQPGQSLTLIATANQGSEATYESGFVIDKFPISRPNLTFSTLTVSNMSPEDSSIYLCSVDGGRIAGETQYFGPGTRLLVL.

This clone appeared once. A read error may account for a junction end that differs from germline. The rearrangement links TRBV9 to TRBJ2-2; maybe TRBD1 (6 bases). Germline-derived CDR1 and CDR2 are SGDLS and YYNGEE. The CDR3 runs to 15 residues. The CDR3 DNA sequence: TGTGCCAGCAGCGTACAACAGGGCCCCACCGAGGAGCTGTTTTTT. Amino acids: CASSVQQGPTEELFF.

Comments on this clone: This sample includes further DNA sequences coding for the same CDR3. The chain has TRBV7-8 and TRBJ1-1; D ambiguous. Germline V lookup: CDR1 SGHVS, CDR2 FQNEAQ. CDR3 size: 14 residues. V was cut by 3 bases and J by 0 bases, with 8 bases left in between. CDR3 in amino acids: CASSFGQMNTEAFF. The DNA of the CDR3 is TGTGCCAGCAGCTTTGGCCAAATGAACACTGAAGCTTTCTTT. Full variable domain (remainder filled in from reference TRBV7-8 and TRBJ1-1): GAGVSQSPRYKVAKRGQDVALRCDPISGHVSLFWYQQALGQGPEFLTYFQNEAQLDKSGLPSDRFFAERPEGSVSTLKIQRTQQEDSAVYLCASSFGQMNTEAFFGQGTRLTVV.